This TCR beta chain was sequenced during a study of cytomegalovirus exposure and HLA in healthy donors. Whole-study findings and limits: Previously analyzed data showed that most TCR beta V segments were productive at a frequency of about 87% or about 30%.

This CDR3 has 12 amino acids. Per the germline V gene, CDR1 is SGHDT and CDR2 is YYEEEE. About this clone itself: What it binds is unknown. Compared with germline, one end of the junction differs, possibly owing to a read error.

PCR employed 60 Vbeta and 13 Jbeta primers. Using immunoSEQ multiplex PCR, the repertoire was profiled, and TCRdb retains in-frame clones only, with some absent. Found here are 130,000 or so clones, around four fifths of them singletons; the top ten hold more than 1.5%. The gene calls are TRBV5-6 and TRBJ1-1; the D is unclear. Source material: PBMCs. This TCR was recovered from a man in his forties or fifties in good health and CMV-seronegative. The DNA of the CDR3 is TGTGCCAGCAGCTTGTTAGGTGACACCCCCCGGTTT. It yields the protein CASSLLGDTPRF.